The 28 T cell receptor beta chains presented below share a single source sample, sequenced in a study of cytomegalovirus exposure and HLA in healthy donors. Primers: 60 Vbeta forward and 13 Jbeta reverse. Clones were sequenced by immunoSEQ multiplex PCR, and TCRdb holds only the in-frame ones, with some missing. The data show about 120,000 clones, with roughly four fifths seen just once and 1.5% held by the top ten. The sequenced sample was PBMCs. These receptors were obtained from a woman between 18 and 29 years old in good health and CMV-seronegative.

The gene calls are TRBV4-2 and TRBJ1-5; 8 nucleotides align to TRBD1. CDR1 LGHNA and CDR2 YNFKEQ come from the germline V gene. With V trimmed by 1 base and J by 5 bases, 1 base remained unmatched. The CDR3 runs to 14 residues. The CDR3 nucleotides are TGTGCCAGCAGCCAAGCAGGGGGCGATCAGCCCCAGCATTTT. The encoded protein is CASSQAGGDQPQHF.

V usage is TRBV4-3 and J usage is TRBJ1-1; 10 bases map to TRBD1. Germline V gene sequence: CDR1 LGHNA, CDR2 YSLEER. The CDR3 is 17 amino acids. The ends lost 0 bases at V and 5 bases at J; junction bases unmatched: 9. CDR3 nucleotides: TGCGCCAGCAGCCAAGAGGTTGGACAGGGGGGTTATACTGAAGCTTTCTTT. It is translated as CASSQEVGQGGYTEAFF.

V is TRBV29-1 and J is TRBJ2-5; D remains ambiguous. This CDR3 spans 10 amino acids. CDR1 and CDR2 (germline): SQVTM, ANQGSEA. Trimming took 5 bases from V and 6 from J, leaving 7 bases between them. The CDR3: CSVSYKTQYF. Here the CDR3 DNA reads TGCAGCGTTTCCTATAAGACCCAGTACTTC.

This sequence joins TRBV4-3 and TRBJ2-7; D perhaps matches TRBD2 (6 bases). The CDR3 runs to 14 residues. From germline, CDR1 is LGHNA and CDR2 YSLEER. Between the trimmed V and J ends, which lost 2 bases and 7 bases, there was a span of 15 bases. The CDR3 DNA is TGCGCCAGCAGCCAACACAGGTACCGGGGGGAGCAGTACTTC. It codes for CASSQHRYRGEQYF.

The rearrangement joins TRBV30 to TRBJ2-2; weak D call: TRBD2 (7 bases). Germline CDR1 is GTSNPN and CDR2 is SVGIG (reference sequence). Trimming took off 3 bases at V and 6 bases at J, with 20 bases between the two ends. The CDR3 is 16 amino acids. The CDR3 here is CAWRTDLGGLAGELFF. CDR3 DNA: TGTGCCTGGAGGACCGACCTGGGGGGGCTAGCCGGGGAGCTGTTTTTT. The full variable domain, with the rest looked up from reference TRBV30 and TRBJ2-2, is SQTIHQWPATLVQPVGSPLSLECTVEGTSNPNLYWYRQAAGRGLQLLFYSVGIGQISSEVPQNLSASRPQDRQFILSSKKLLLSDSGFYLCAWRTDLGGLAGELFFGEGSRLTVL.

This clone is a singleton in its sample. The rearrangement uses TRBV19 and TRBJ2-7; 9 nucleotides align to TRBD2. From germline, CDR1 is LNHDA and CDR2 SQIVND (reference sequence). The V segment lost 5 bases and the J segment 0 bases; nucleotides outside the gene matches: 5. The CDR3 contains 15 residues. The CDR3 loop reads CASSVFSGSSYEQYF. CDR3 in DNA: TGTGCCAGTAGTGTTTTTAGCGGGAGCTCCTACGAGCAGTACTTC.

The chain carries TRBV7-9 and TRBJ1-5, with 10 bases matching TRBD1. The length of the CDR3 is 14 residues. CDR1 is SEHNR and CDR2 is FQNEAQ in the germline V gene (reference sequence). The ends lost 10 bases at V and 4 bases at J; junction bases unmatched: 7. The CDR3 spells CANCGTGDNQPQHF. As DNA, the CDR3 is TGTGCCAACTGTGGGACAGGGGATAATCAGCCCCAGCATTTT.

The gene calls are TRBV30 and TRBJ2-1, with 10 bases aligning to TRBD2. V shed 5 bases and J 7 bases; nucleotides not matched to a gene: 11. This CDR3 contains 15 residues. The germline V gene encodes CDR1 GTSNPN and CDR2 SVGIG (reference sequence). In nucleotides, the CDR3 is TGTGCCTGGTCCTCCGGGACTAGCGTGGGGAATGAGCAGTTCTTC. Its protein is CAWSSGTSVGNEQFF.

The V gene is TRBV18, the J gene TRBJ2-3; TRBD2 aligns across 7 bases. Germline CDR1 is KGHSH and CDR2 is LQKENI. The V segment lost 3 bases and the J segment 1 base; nucleotides outside the gene matches: 7. This CDR3 region has 16 residues. CDR3 bases: TGTGCCAGCTCACCGAAGACTAGCTCGGGCACAGATACGCAGTATTTT. Amino acids: CASSPKTSSGTDTQYF.

This chain links TRBV10-2 with TRBJ2-1, with D possibly matching TRBD1 (5 bases). The CDR3 totals 13 residues. Germline loops: CDR1 WSHSY, CDR2 SAAADI. Trimming took 4 bases from V and 3 from J, leaving 7 bases between them. Written as DNA, the CDR3 is TGCGCCAGCAGTGGACAGCTCTACAATGAGCAGTTCTTC. It specifies CASSGQLYNEQFF.

CDR3 residues: CASSLTGGYVGELFF. CDR3 nucleotide sequence: TGCGCCAGCAGCCTAACAGGGGGCTACGTCGGGGAGCTGTTTTTT. The V gene is TRBV5-1, the J gene TRBJ2-2; 9 bases are shared with TRBD1. V trimming: 4 bases; J trimming: 7 bases; junction bases outside the gene matches: 8. Per germline, CDR1 SGHRS and CDR2 YFSETQ. This CDR3 has 15 residues.

The gene calls are TRBV12-5 and TRBJ1-1; 8 bases match TRBD1. The CDR3 sequence is 13 residues long. Germline CDR1 is LGHNT and CDR2 is FRNRAP. V was pared by 6 bases and J by 4 bases, with 4 bases of the junction left unmatched. The CDR3 sequence: CASGADRGTEAFF. For the CDR3, the DNA is TGTGCTAGTGGCGCCGACAGGGGCACTGAAGCTTTCTTT.

The chain combines TRBV23-1 with TRBJ1-1; D not resolved. TRBV23-1 is marked as an open reading frame, function uncertain. The CDR3 covers 14 residues. V lost 0 bases to trimming and J lost 9 bases, with 14 bases between them. The CDR3 is CASSQSRHNTKAFF. The CDR3 region has the DNA TGCGCCAGCAGTCAATCGAGGCATAACACCAAAGCTTTCTTT.

This clone was detected only once. This chain joins TRBV7-9 and TRBJ2-1; D not resolved. CDR1 is SEHNR, CDR2 FQNEAQ, per germline (reference sequence). The germline V and J ends were trimmed by 2 bases and 7 bases, with 15 bases remaining between them. CDR3 size: 15 residues. Here the CDR3 DNA reads TGTGCCAGCAGCTTAAACAGCCTCGTGGGTAATGAGCAGTTCTTC. It yields the protein CASSLNSLVGNEQFF. Using reference TRBV7-9 and TRBJ2-1 for the parts outside the CDR3, the full variable domain is DTGVSQNPRHKITKRGQNVTFRCDPISEHNRLYWYRQTLGQGPEFLTYFQNEAQLEKSRLLSDRFSAERPKGSFSTLEIQRTEQGDSAMYLCASSLNSLVGNEQFFGPGTRLTVL.

This rearrangement joins TRBV5-4 to TRBJ1-2, with D unclear. The CDR3 spans 12 residues. The germline V and J ends were trimmed by 0 bases and 5 bases, with 5 bases remaining between them. Germline values: CDR1 SGHNT, CDR2 YYREEE (reference sequence). CDR3 residues: CASSLEEYGYTF. DNA for the CDR3: TGTGCCAGCAGCTTGGAGGAGTATGGCTACACCTTC.

This chain links TRBV5-1 with TRBJ1-1, with 10 bases that match TRBD1. This CDR3 is 13 amino acids long. The trim removed 4 bases at V and 6 bases at J, leaving 3 bases unmatched. Germline V gene sequence: CDR1 SGHRS, CDR2 YFSETQ. CDR3 amino acids: CASSSGQGAEAFF. CDR3 sequence (DNA): TGCGCCAGCAGCAGCGGACAGGGGGCTGAAGCTTTCTTT.

The genes are TRBV7-9 and TRBJ2-1; no clear D. Germline-derived CDR1 and CDR2 are SEHNR and FQNEAQ (reference sequence). Trimming shortened V by 5 bases and J by 7 bases, and 9 bases separated the two germline ends. This CDR3 spans 12 amino acids. The CDR3 bases are TGTGCCAGCAGCCGACTTGAGAATGAGCAGTTCTTC. Translation: CASSRLENEQFF.

The gene calls are TRBV7-8 and TRBJ1-6; maybe TRBD1 (5 bases). Germline CDR1 is SGHVS and CDR2 is FQNEAQ. Trimming removed 5 bases from V and 9 bases from J, with 17 bases in between. CDR3 length: 15 residues. The CDR3 sequence: CASSLTAPGGSPLHF. The CDR3 DNA follows: TGTGCCAGCAGCCTGACAGCCCCCGGCGGTTCACCCCTCCACTTT.

This clone was counted a single time. The chain carries TRBV5-8 and TRBJ1-1, with a tentative D call TRBD1 (5 bases). This CDR3 is 18 amino acids long. V lost 5 bases and J 4 bases, leaving 27 bases between the germline ends. Germline CDR1 SGHTS, CDR2 YDEGEE. Here the CDR3 DNA reads TGTGCCAGCAGTGACGTTTGGGGGGGAGGTGTTTCGAGCACTGAAGCTTTCTTT. It is translated as CASSDVWGGGVSSTEAFF.

This clone was seen only once. The genes are TRBV27 and TRBJ1-2; 7 positions match TRBD1. The CDR3 has 13 residues. Germline trimming cut 3 bases from V and 8 bases from J; bases unmatched to any gene: 6. CDR1 and CDR2 from the germline V gene are MNHEY and SMNVEV (reference sequence). The CDR3 DNA is TGTGCCAGCAGTTTTACAGGGGATTACGGCTACACCTTC. Its translation is CASSFTGDYGYTF.

V and J are TRBV5-6 and TRBJ2-7; perhaps TRBD1 as D (6 bases). V was pared by 3 bases and J by 6 bases, with 10 bases between. The germline CDR1 and CDR2 sequences are SGHDT and YYEEEE. CDR3 length: 12 amino acids. CDR3: CASSSQGFEQYF. The DNA of the CDR3 is TGTGCCAGCAGCTCCCAGGGGTTCGAGCAGTACTTC.

The chain employs TRBV27 and TRBJ2-2, with TRBD2 matching over 8 bases. Germline values: CDR1 MNHEY, CDR2 SMNVEV (reference sequence). V trimming: 3 bases; J trimming: 7 bases; junction bases outside the gene matches: 4. This CDR3 has 14 amino acids. The CDR3 reads CASSFGRGDGELFF. Here the CDR3 DNA reads TGTGCCAGCAGTTTCGGGAGGGGGGACGGGGAGCTGTTTTTT.

CDR3 in DNA: TGTGCCAGCAGCCTGCGCGGGGATGGCATCTACGAGCAGTACTTC. Translation: CASSLRGDGIYEQYF. The chain employs TRBV5-8 and TRBJ2-7; D may be TRBD2 (6 bases). The V and J ends lost 4 bases and 3 bases respectively, with 17 bases between them. Germline-derived CDR1 and CDR2 are SGHTS and YDEGEE. The CDR3 totals 15 residues.

This clone was seen a few times. The chain combines TRBV5-1 with TRBJ2-7; D gene uncertain. Trimming cost V 1 base and J 2 bases, with 7 bases left between them. Germline CDR1 is SGHRS and CDR2 is YFSETQ. This CDR3 spans 13 amino acids. The CDR3 region has the DNA TGCGCCAGCAGCTTGAACTATCCCTACGAGCAGTACTTC. This codes for CASSLNYPYEQYF.

The rearrangement links TRBV7-9 to TRBJ1-2, with TRBD1 matching over 11 bases. The CDR3 is made up of 18 amino acids. Germline V gives CDR1 SEHNR, CDR2 FQNEAQ (reference sequence). V dropped 1 base and J dropped 5; count of bases not matched to a gene: 12. CDR3 protein: CASSLVPGQGEKRYGYTF. DNA for the CDR3: TGTGCCAGCAGCTTAGTACCGGGACAGGGGGAAAAAAGATATGGCTACACCTTC. The full variable domain, completed using reference TRBV7-9 and TRBJ1-2, is DTGVSQNPRHKITKRGQNVTFRCDPISEHNRLYWYRQTLGQGPEFLTYFQNEAQLEKSRLLSDRFSAERPKGSFSTLEIQRTEQGDSAMYLCASSLVPGQGEKRYGYTFGSGTRLTVV.

The chain links TRBV29-1 to TRBJ1-1; 9 positions agree with TRBD1. The CDR3 has 10 residues. With V trimmed by 6 bases and J by 11 bases, 4 bases remained unmatched. Per the germline V gene, CDR1 is SQVTM and CDR2 is ANQGSEA. CDR3 loop: CSVHTGGAFF. CDR3 bases: TGCAGCGTGCATACAGGGGGCGCTTTCTTT.

This chain links TRBV11-2 with TRBJ2-7, with a possible D match to TRBD2 (6 bases). The CDR3 length is 15 residues. Trimming took off 3 bases at V and 7 bases at J, with 19 bases between the two ends. Per the germline V gene, CDR1 is SGHAT and CDR2 is FQNNGV. CDR3 loop: CASSLEGVSPTEQYF. CDR3 bases: TGTGCCAGCAGCTTGGAGGGAGTTTCTCCCACTGAGCAGTACTTC.

Here the CDR3 DNA reads TGTGCCTGCCGGCCAGGGGGGCAGGCCGGGGAGCTGTTTTTT. This translates into CACRPGGQAGELFF. The chain is built from TRBV30 and TRBJ2-2, with a weak D call TRBD1 (7 bases). Trimming took off 6 bases at V and 6 bases at J, with 17 bases between the two ends. CDR1 is GTSNPN, CDR2 SVGIG, per germline (reference sequence). The CDR3 runs 14 residues.